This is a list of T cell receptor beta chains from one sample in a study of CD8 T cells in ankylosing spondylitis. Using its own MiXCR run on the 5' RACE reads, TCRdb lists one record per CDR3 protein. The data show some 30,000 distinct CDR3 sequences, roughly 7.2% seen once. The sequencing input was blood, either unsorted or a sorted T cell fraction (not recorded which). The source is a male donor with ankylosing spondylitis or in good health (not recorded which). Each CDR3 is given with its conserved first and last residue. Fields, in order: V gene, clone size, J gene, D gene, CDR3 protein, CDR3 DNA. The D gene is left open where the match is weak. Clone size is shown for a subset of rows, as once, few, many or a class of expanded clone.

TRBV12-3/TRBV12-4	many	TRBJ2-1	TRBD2	CASSLVAGGQFF	TGTGCCAGCAGTTTAGTAGCGGGAGGGCAGTTCTTC
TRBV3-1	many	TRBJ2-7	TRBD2	CASSQSGLAISYEQYF	TGTGCCAGCAGCCAATCGGGACTAGCGATCTCCTACGAGCAGTACTTC
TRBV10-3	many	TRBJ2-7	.	CAISESGYEQYF	TGTGCCATCAGTGAGTCGGGTTACGAGCAGTACTTC
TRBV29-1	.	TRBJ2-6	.	CAGQPISGANVLTF	TGCGCGGGACAGCCAATTTCTGGGGCCAACGTCCTGACTTTC
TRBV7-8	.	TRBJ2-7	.	CASSLARADGPYSYEQYF	TGTGCCAGCAGCTTAGCGCGGGCTGATGGTCCGTACTCCTACGAGCAGTACTTC
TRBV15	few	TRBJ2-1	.	CATSRENNEQFF	TGTGCCACCAGCAGAGAGAACAATGAGCAGTTCTTC
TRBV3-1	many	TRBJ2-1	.	CASSRSSGHGSYNEQFF	TGTGCCAGCAGCCGATCGTCTGGACACGGGTCCTACAATGAGCAGTTCTTC
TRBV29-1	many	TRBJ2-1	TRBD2	CSVHPPAGGPYNEQFF	TGCAGCGTTCACCCCCCCGCGGGAGGTCCCTACAATGAGCAGTTCTTC
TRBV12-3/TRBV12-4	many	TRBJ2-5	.	CASSRGTKETQYF	TGTGCCAGCAGTCGCGGGACAAAAGAGACCCAGTACTTC
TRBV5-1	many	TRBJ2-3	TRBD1	CASSSQGAFTDTQYF	TGCGCCAGCAGTTCACAGGGGGCGTTCACAGATACGCAGTATTTT
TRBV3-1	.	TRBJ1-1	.	CASSQVEFGYTEAFF	TGTGCCAGCAGCCAAGTCGAGTTTGGGTACACTGAAGCTTTCTTT
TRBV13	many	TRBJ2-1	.	CASSFGPGEQFF	TGTGCCAGCAGCTTCGGTCCGGGTGAGCAGTTCTTC
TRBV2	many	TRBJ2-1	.	CASSRTKSGNEQFF	TGTGCCAGCAGTCGGACTAAATCGGGGAATGAGCAGTTCTTC
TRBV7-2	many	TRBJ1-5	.	CASSLWGNQPQHF	TGTGCCAGCAGCTTGTGGGGGAATCAGCCCCAGCATTTT
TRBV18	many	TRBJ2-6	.	CASSPRDAGANVLTF	TGTGCCAGCTCACCCAGGGACGCTGGGGCCAACGTCCTGACTTTC
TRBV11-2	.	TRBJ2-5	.	CASSLIRPRAPQETQYF	TGTGCCAGCAGCTTAATTCGGCCTAGGGCCCCGCAAGAGACCCAGTACTTC